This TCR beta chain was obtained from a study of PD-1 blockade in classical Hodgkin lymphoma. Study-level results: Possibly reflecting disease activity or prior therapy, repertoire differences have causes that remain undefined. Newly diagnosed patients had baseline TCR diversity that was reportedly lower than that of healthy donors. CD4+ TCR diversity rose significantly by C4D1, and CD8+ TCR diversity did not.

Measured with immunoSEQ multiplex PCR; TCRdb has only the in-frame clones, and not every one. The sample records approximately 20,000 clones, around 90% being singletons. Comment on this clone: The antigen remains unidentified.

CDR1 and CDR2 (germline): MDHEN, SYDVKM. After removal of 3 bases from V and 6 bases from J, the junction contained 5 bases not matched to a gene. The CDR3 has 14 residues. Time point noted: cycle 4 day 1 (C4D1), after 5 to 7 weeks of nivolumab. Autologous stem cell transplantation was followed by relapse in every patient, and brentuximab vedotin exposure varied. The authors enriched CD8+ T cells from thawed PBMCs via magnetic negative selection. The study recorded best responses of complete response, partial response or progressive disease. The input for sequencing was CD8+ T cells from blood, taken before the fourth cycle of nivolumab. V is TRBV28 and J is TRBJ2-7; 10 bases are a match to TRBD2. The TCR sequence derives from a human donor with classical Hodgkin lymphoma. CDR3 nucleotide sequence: TGTGCCAGCAGTTTCCCTAGCGGGGGCGCCGAGCAGTACTTC. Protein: CASSFPSGGAEQYF.